This is a list of T cell receptor beta chains from one sample in a study of breast tumors, draining lymph nodes, adjacent tissues. TCRdb used MiXCR to reprocess the multiplex PCR reads, holding one entry per CDR3 protein. The sample includes under 350,000 distinct CDR3 sequences, over 30% of them seen just once. The specimen was axillary lymph node tissue. These receptors were obtained from a female donor with breast cancer. Some clones in this sample may be carry-over from other donors' samples. Each CDR3 is given with its conserved first and last residue. Each record gives: J gene, clone size, D gene, V gene, CDR3 length, CDR3 protein, CDR3 DNA. D genes are given only for firm matches. Rows give clone size only sometimes, using once, few, many, or a class for an expanded clone.

j_gene: TRBJ2-2; abundance: .; d_gene: TRBD2; v_gene: TRBV20-1; len: 16; CDR3aa: CSATPSGDLGSGELFF; CDR3nt: TGCAGTGCTACCCCTAGCGGGGACTTGGGGTCCGGGGAGCTGTTTTTT
j_gene: TRBJ2-1; abundance: .; d_gene: TRBD2; v_gene: TRBV5-1; len: 19; CDR3aa: CASSLAFFGLAGVADEQFF; CDR3nt: TGCGCCAGCAGCTTGGCCTTCTTCGGACTAGCGGGAGTAGCCGATGAGCAGTTCTTC
j_gene: TRBJ1-5; abundance: few; d_gene: .; v_gene: TRBV6-5; len: 14; CDR3aa: CASSHSRESQPQHF; CDR3nt: TGTGCCAGCAGTCACTCCAGGGAGAGTCAGCCCCAGCATTTT
j_gene: TRBJ2-1; abundance: many; d_gene: .; v_gene: TRBV9; len: 14; CDR3aa: CASSVADIYNEQFF; CDR3nt: TGTGCCAGCAGCGTAGCGGATATCTACAATGAGCAGTTCTTC
j_gene: TRBJ2-1; abundance: few; d_gene: .; v_gene: TRBV12-5; len: 14; CDR3aa: CASGLWSSYNEQFF; CDR3nt: TGTGCTAGTGGTTTGTGGAGCTCCTACAATGAGCAGTTCTTC
j_gene: TRBJ1-1; abundance: .; d_gene: .; v_gene: TRBV7-9; len: 12; CDR3aa: CASSNLGTEAFF; CDR3nt: TGTGCCAGCAGTAATTTGGGCACTGAAGCTTTCTTT
j_gene: TRBJ1-4; abundance: .; d_gene: .; v_gene: TRBV5-4; len: 15; CDR3aa: CASSITGTRNAKLFF; CDR3nt: TGTGCCAGCAGCATCACCGGGACAAGGAATGCAAAACTGTTTTTT
j_gene: TRBJ2-6; abundance: few; d_gene: TRBD2; v_gene: TRBV7-8; len: 14; CDR3aa: CASSPQDGTSVLTF; CDR3nt: TGTGCCAGCAGCCCACAGGACGGGACTAGCGTCCTGACTTTC
j_gene: TRBJ2-7; abundance: many; d_gene: .; v_gene: TRBV12-3/TRBV12-4; len: 13; CDR3aa: CASSRTVLDEQYF; CDR3nt: TGTGCCAGCAGCCGGACGGTGCTCGACGAGCAGTACTTC
j_gene: TRBJ1-1; abundance: few; d_gene: .; v_gene: TRBV29-1; len: 13; CDR3aa: CSVEGQGNTEAFF; CDR3nt: TGCAGCGTTGAAGGGCAGGGGAACACTGAAGCTTTCTTT
j_gene: TRBJ1-4; abundance: .; d_gene: .; v_gene: TRBV20-1; len: 18; CDR3aa: CSAREAGARDATNEKLFF; CDR3nt: TGCAGTGCTAGAGAAGCAGGGGCGCGTGATGCAACTAATGAAAAACTGTTTTTT
j_gene: TRBJ2-7; abundance: few; d_gene: .; v_gene: TRBV28; len: 15; CDR3aa: CASSPTRDTNYEQYF; CDR3nt: TGTGCCAGCAGCCCTACTAGGGACACCAACTACGAGCAGTACTTC
j_gene: TRBJ1-2; abundance: many; d_gene: .; v_gene: TRBV7-9; len: 13; CDR3aa: CASSPYREGGYTF; CDR3nt: TGTGCCAGCAGCCCGTACAGGGAGGGCGGCTACACCTTC
j_gene: TRBJ1-2; abundance: many; d_gene: TRBD1; v_gene: TRBV5-6; len: 14; CDR3aa: CASSPGQVGHGYTF; CDR3nt: TGTGCCAGCAGCCCAGGACAGGTTGGCCATGGCTACACCTTC
j_gene: TRBJ2-3; abundance: many; d_gene: .; v_gene: TRBV19; len: 18; CDR3aa: CASSPKEETRRDRNTQYF; CDR3nt: TGTGCCAGTAGCCCCAAGGAAGAAACGAGGAGAGATCGAAATACGCAGTATTTT
j_gene: TRBJ1-1; abundance: once; d_gene: TRBD1; v_gene: TRBV4-1; len: 17; CDR3aa: CASSQNLLGTGVAEAFF; CDR3nt: TGCGCCAGCAGCCAAAATCTTCTTGGGACAGGGGTGGCTGAAGCTTTCTTT
j_gene: TRBJ2-5; abundance: many; d_gene: TRBD2; v_gene: TRBV20-1; len: 15; CDR3aa: CSAARLAGKGETQYF; CDR3nt: TGCAGTGCTGCTAGACTAGCGGGAAAAGGGGAGACCCAGTACTTC
j_gene: TRBJ2-5; abundance: many; d_gene: .; v_gene: TRBV12-3/TRBV12-4; len: 14; CDR3aa: CASSPGVVEETQYF; CDR3nt: TGTGCCAGCAGTCCCGGGGTAGTCGAAGAGACCCAGTACTTC
j_gene: TRBJ2-1; abundance: many; d_gene: TRBD1; v_gene: TRBV10-1; len: 15; CDR3aa: CASSESSGQGFEQFF; CDR3nt: TGCGCCAGCAGTGAGTCGTCGGGACAGGGCTTTGAGCAGTTCTTC
j_gene: TRBJ1-1; abundance: .; d_gene: .; v_gene: TRBV18; len: 11; CDR3aa: CASSQNRQSGF; CDR3nt: TGTGCCAGCTCACAGAACCGACAGTCGGGCTTT
j_gene: TRBJ2-3; abundance: many; d_gene: .; v_gene: TRBV20-1; len: 15; CDR3aa: CSASAELGYTDTQYF; CDR3nt: TGCAGTGCTAGCGCAGAGTTAGGGTACACAGATACGCAGTATTTT
j_gene: TRBJ2-7; abundance: .; d_gene: .; v_gene: TRBV7-6; len: 12; CDR3aa: CASGLRTAEQCF; CDR3nt: TGTGCCAGCGGCCTCCGGACAGCCGAGCAGTGCTTC
j_gene: TRBJ2-2; abundance: many; d_gene: .; v_gene: TRBV10-3; len: 13; CDR3aa: CAISESTTGELFF; CDR3nt: TGTGCCATCAGTGAGTCTACCACCGGGGAGCTGTTTTTT
j_gene: TRBJ1-6; abundance: many; d_gene: TRBD1; v_gene: TRBV20-1; len: 13; CDR3aa: CSARTGWNSPLHF; CDR3nt: TGCAGTGCTAGGACAGGGTGGAATTCACCCCTCCACTTT
j_gene: TRBJ1-4; abundance: many; d_gene: .; v_gene: TRBV5-8; len: 15; CDR3aa: CASSLSGLGDEKLFF; CDR3nt: TGTGCCAGCAGCTTGTCTGGACTAGGGGATGAAAAACTGTTTTTT
j_gene: TRBJ2-7; abundance: many; d_gene: .; v_gene: TRBV15; len: 15; CDR3aa: CATSREVVGAREQYF; CDR3nt: TGTGCCACCAGCAGAGAAGTCGTTGGGGCGCGAGAGCAGTACTTC
j_gene: TRBJ2-4; abundance: .; d_gene: TRBD1; v_gene: TRBV18; len: 18; CDR3aa: CASSSLSGQGVSENIQYF; CDR3nt: TGTGCCAGCTCATCCCTCTCGGGACAGGGTGTATCCGAAAACATTCAGTACTTC
j_gene: TRBJ1-4; abundance: many; d_gene: .; v_gene: TRBV20-1; len: 15; CDR3aa: CSARIFGMTNEKLFF; CDR3nt: TGCAGTGCTAGGATTTTTGGAATGACTAATGAAAAACTGTTTTTT
j_gene: TRBJ2-3; abundance: many; d_gene: TRBD2; v_gene: TRBV12-3/TRBV12-4; len: 14; CDR3aa: CASLASGNSDTQYF; CDR3nt: TGTGCCAGTTTGGCTAGCGGGAACTCAGATACGCAGTATTTT
j_gene: TRBJ2-5; abundance: many; d_gene: .; v_gene: TRBV7-8; len: 15; CDR3aa: CASSLGRGGSETQYF; CDR3nt: TGTGCCAGCAGCTTAGGACGAGGGGGATCGGAGACCCAGTACTTC
j_gene: TRBJ1-5; abundance: many; d_gene: .; v_gene: TRBV20-1; len: 15; CDR3aa: CSVAPFQGQGQPQHF; CDR3nt: TGCAGTGTGGCCCCTTTCCAGGGGCAGGGGCAGCCCCAGCATTTT
j_gene: TRBJ2-1; abundance: .; d_gene: .; v_gene: TRBV15; len: 16; CDR3aa: CATSSQGAGGGNEQFF; CDR3nt: TGTGCCACCAGCAGCCAAGGGGCAGGGGGAGGCAATGAGCAGTTCTTC
j_gene: TRBJ2-2; abundance: .; d_gene: TRBD1; v_gene: TRBV3-1; len: 15; CDR3aa: CASSQTGTETGELFF; CDR3nt: TGTGCCAGCAGCCAGACCGGGACAGAAACCGGGGAGCTGTTTTTT
j_gene: TRBJ2-7; abundance: many; d_gene: .; v_gene: TRBV5-4; len: 13; CDR3aa: CASSIDRGHEQYF; CDR3nt: TGTGCCAGCAGCATAGACCGAGGGCACGAGCAGTACTTC
j_gene: TRBJ2-7; abundance: many; d_gene: .; v_gene: TRBV6-1; len: 13; CDR3aa: CASSERGLYEQYF; CDR3nt: TGTGCCAGCAGTGAAAGGGGACTCTACGAGCAGTACTTC
j_gene: TRBJ1-5; abundance: many; d_gene: .; v_gene: TRBV20-1; len: 14; CDR3aa: CSASRRQSNQPQHF; CDR3nt: TGCAGTGCTAGTCGCCGACAGAGCAATCAGCCCCAGCATTTT